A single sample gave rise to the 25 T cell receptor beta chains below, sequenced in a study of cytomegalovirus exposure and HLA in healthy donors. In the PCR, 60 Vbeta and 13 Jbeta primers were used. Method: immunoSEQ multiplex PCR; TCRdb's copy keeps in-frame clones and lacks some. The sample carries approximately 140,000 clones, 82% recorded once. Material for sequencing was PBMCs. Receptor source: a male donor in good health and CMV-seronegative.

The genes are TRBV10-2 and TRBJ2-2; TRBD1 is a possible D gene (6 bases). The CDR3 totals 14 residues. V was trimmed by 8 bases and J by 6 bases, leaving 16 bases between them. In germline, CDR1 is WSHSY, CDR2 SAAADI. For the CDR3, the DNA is TGCGCCAGCGCGGAGCAGGGGCGGGCCGGGGAGCTGTTTTTT. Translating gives CASAEQGRAGELFF.

Here the CDR3 reads CSTWNQGGTEAFF. The CDR3, as DNA: TGCAGCACATGGAACCAGGGAGGGACTGAAGCTTTCTTT. V gene TRBV29-1 combines with J gene TRBJ1-1; possible D gene TRBD1, 5 bases. CDR3 length: 13 amino acids. Trimming left V 8 bases short and J 5 bases short, with 18 bases between. Germline CDR1 reads SQVTM; CDR2 reads ANQGSEA.

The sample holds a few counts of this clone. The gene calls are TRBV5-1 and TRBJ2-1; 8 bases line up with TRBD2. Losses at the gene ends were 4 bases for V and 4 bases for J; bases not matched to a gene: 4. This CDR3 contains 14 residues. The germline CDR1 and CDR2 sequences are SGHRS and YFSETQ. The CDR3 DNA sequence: TGCGCCAGCAGCCGGGCGGGAGGATACAATGAGCAGTTCTTC. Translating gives CASSRAGGYNEQFF.

The CDR3 sequence is CASRVLHGGQETQYF. CDR3 nucleotide sequence: TGTGCCAGTAGGGTCCTACACGGGGGGCAAGAGACCCAGTACTTC. This rearrangement joins TRBV19 to TRBJ2-5; TRBD2 matches at 7 bases. Unmatched junction bases numbered 9, after V lost 6 bases and J lost 2 bases. This CDR3 contains 15 residues. CDR1 LNHDA and CDR2 SQIVND come from the germline V gene (reference sequence).

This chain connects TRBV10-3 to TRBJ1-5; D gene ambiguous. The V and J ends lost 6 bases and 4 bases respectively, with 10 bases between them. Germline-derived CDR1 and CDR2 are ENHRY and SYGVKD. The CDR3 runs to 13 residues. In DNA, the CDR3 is TGTGCCATCAGCCGGGAACAGAATCAGCCCCAGCATTTT. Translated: CAISREQNQPQHF.

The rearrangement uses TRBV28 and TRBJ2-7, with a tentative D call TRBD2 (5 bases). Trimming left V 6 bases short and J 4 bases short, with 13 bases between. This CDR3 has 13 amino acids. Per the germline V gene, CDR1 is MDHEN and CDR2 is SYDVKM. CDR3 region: CASREAFPYEQYF. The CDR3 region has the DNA TGTGCCAGCAGGGAGGCATTCCCTTACGAGCAGTACTTC.

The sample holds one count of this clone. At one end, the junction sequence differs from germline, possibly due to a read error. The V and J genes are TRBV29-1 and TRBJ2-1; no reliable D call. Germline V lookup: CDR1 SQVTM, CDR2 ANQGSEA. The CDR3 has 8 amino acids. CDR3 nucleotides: TGCAGCGTAAGCAGGAAGCTCTTC. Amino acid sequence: CSVSRKLF.

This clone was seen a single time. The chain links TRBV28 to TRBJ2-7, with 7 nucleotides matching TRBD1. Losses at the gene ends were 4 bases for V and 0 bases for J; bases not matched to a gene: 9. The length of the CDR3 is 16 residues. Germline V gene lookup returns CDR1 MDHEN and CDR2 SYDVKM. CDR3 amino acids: CASSSTGTAFSYEQYF. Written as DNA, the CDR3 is TGTGCCAGCAGTTCGACAGGGACAGCCTTCTCCTACGAGCAGTACTTC.

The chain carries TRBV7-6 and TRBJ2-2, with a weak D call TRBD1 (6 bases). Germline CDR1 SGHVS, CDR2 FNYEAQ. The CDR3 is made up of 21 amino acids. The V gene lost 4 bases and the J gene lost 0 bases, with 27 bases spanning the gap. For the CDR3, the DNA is TGTGCCAGCAGCTCAGATCCTCGGGACCGTGGGGGCTACGCGAACACCGGGGAGCTGTTTTTT. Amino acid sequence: CASSSDPRDRGGYANTGELFF. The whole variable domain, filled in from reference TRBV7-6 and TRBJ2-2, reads GAGVSQSPRYKVTKRGQDVALRCDPISGHVSLYWYRQALGQGPEFLTYFNYEAQQDKSGLPNDRFSAERPEGSISTLTIQRTEQRDSAMYRCASSSDPRDRGGYANTGELFFGEGSRLTVL.

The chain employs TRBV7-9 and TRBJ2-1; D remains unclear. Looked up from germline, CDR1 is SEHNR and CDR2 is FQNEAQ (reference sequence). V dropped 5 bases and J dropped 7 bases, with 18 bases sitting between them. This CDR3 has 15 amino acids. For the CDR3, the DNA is TGTGCCAGCAGCCGAGCCCCCCTAGGATTTAATGAGCAGTTCTTC. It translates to CASSRAPLGFNEQFF.

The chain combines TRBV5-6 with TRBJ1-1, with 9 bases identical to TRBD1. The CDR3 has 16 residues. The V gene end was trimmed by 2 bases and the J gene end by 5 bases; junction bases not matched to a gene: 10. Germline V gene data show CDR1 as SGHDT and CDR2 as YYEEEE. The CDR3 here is CASSFFAPDRGTEAFF. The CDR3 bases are TGTGCCAGCAGCTTTTTTGCCCCCGACAGGGGGACTGAAGCTTTCTTT.

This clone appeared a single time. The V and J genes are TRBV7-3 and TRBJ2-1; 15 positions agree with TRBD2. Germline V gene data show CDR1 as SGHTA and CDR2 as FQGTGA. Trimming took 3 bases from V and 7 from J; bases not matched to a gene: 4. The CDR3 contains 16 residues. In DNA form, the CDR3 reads TGTGCCAGCAGCTTTTTCGGGACTAGCGGGAGGAATGAGCAGTTCTTC. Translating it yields CASSFFGTSGRNEQFF.

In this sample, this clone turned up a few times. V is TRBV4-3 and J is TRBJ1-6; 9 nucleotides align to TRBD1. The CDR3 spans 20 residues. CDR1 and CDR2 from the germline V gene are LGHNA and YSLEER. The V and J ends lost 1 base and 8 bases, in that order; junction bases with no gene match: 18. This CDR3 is CASSQAAGTGPVRLYSPLHF. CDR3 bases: TGCGCCAGCAGCCAAGCTGCCGGGACAGGGCCCGTTAGATTATATTCACCCCTCCACTTT.

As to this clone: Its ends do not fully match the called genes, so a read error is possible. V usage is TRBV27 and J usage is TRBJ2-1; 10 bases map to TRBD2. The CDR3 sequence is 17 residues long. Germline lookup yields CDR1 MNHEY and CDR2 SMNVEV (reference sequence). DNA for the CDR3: TGTGCCAGTAGTTTAGTAGGGGGCCTAGCGGGAGACAATGAGCAGTTCTTC. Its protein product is CASSLVGGLAGDNEQFF.

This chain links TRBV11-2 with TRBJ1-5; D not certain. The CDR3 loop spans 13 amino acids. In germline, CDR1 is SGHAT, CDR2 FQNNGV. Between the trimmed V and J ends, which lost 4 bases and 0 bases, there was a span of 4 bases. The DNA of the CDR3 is TGTGCCAGCAGCTCTAATAGCAATCAGCCCCAGCATTTT. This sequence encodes CASSSNSNQPQHF. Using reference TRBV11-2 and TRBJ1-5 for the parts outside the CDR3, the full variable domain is EAGVAQSPRYKIIEKRQSVAFWCNPISGHATLYWYQQILGQGPKLLIQFQNNGVVDDSQLPKDRFSAERLKGVDSTLKIQPAKLEDSAVYLCASSSNSNQPQHFGDGTRLSIL.

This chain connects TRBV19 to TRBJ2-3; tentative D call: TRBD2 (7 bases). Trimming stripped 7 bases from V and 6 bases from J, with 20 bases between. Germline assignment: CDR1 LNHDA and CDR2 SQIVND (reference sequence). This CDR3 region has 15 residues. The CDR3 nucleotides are TGTGCCAGTACCCCAGAGGGGAGGGGGATGGATACGCAGTATTTT. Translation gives CASTPEGRGMDTQYF.

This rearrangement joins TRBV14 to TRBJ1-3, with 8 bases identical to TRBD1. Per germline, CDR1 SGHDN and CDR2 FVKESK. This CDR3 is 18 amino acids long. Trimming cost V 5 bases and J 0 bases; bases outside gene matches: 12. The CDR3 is CASSVTVTRGHSGNTIYF. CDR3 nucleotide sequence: TGTGCCAGCAGCGTAACGGTAACCAGGGGGCACTCTGGAAACACCATATATTTT.

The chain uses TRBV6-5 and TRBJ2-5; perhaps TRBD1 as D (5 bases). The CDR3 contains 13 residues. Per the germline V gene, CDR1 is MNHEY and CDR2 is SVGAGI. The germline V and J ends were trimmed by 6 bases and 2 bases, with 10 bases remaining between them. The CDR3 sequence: CASRPGIQETQYF. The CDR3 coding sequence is TGTGCCAGCAGACCAGGGATACAAGAGACCCAGTACTTC.

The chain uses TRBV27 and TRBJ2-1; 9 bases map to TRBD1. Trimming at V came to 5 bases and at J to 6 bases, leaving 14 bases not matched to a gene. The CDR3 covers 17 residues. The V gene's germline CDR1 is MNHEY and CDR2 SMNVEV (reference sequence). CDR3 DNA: TGTGCCAGCAGTCTCAATACTCCCGGGACAGGGATCAATGAGCAGTTCTTC. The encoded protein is CASSLNTPGTGINEQFF.

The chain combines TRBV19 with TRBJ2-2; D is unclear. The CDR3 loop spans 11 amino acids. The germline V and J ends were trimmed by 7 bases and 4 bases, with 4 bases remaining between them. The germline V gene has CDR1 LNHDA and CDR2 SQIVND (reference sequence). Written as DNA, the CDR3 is TGTGCCAGTACCGGCACCGGGGAGCTGTTTTTT. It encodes CASTGTGELFF.

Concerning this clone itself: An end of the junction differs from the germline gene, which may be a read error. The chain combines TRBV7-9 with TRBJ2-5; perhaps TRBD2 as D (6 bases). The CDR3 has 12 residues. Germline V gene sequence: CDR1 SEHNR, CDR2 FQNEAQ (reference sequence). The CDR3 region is CSSSPERASRYF. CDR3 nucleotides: TGTTCCAGCAGCCCCGAGCGGGCCTCGAGGTACTTC.

The CDR3 sequence: CASSNGDQPQHF. The DNA of the CDR3 is TGTGCCAGCAGCAACGGGGATCAGCCCCAGCATTTT. The chain recombines TRBV6-5 with TRBJ1-5; D call uncertain. The CDR3 runs to 12 residues. With 6 bases removed from V and 5 bases from J, the gap between germline ends came to 8 bases. Germline V CDR1 and CDR2: MNHEY, SVGAGI.

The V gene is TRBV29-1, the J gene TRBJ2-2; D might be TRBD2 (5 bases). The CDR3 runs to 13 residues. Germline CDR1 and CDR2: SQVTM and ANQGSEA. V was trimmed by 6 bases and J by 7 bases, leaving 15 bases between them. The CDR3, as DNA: TGCAGCGTCGCGAGCGGTGAGGACGGGGAGCTGTTTTTT. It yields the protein CSVASGEDGELFF.

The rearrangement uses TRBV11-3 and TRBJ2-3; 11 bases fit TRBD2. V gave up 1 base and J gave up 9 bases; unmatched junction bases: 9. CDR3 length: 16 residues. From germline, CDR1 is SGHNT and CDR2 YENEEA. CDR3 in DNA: TGTGCCAGCAGCTTAGGGGCTAGCGGGAGGCCAATGACGCAGTATTTT. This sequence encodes CASSLGASGRPMTQYF.

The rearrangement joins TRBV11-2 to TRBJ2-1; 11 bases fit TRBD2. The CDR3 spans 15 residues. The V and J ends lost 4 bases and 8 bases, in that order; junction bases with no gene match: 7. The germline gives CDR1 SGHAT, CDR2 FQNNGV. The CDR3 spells CASSSRLAGFHEQFF. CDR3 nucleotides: TGTGCCAGCAGCTCCCGACTAGCGGGATTCCATGAGCAGTTCTTC.